One and the same sample provided the 32 T cell receptor beta chains below, sequenced in a study of T cell clones after liver transplantation. Here immunoSEQ multiplex PCR was the method, and the copy in TCRdb shows in-frame clones only, minus some. This table holds over 90,000 clones, about 81% found once. Sequences were derived from CD4+ T cells from blood, sampled around 48 months after liver transplant. The source of these receptors is a human patient who received a liver transplant. Part of the T cells may come from the graft donor.

The rearrangement links TRBV4-2 to TRBJ2-3, with no clear D. The CDR3 loop spans 14 amino acids. Germline lookup yields CDR1 LGHNA and CDR2 YNFKEQ. V was clipped by 0 bases and J by 3 bases, with 7 bases between them. The CDR3 spells CASSQDVNTDTQYF. DNA of the CDR3: TGTGCCAGCAGCCAAGATGTTAATACAGATACGCAGTATTTT.

The genes are TRBV30 and TRBJ2-1; D unclear. The ends were cut back, 5 bases at V and 6 bases at J, with 8 bases in the middle. From germline, CDR1 is GTSNPN and CDR2 SVGIG (reference sequence). The CDR3 totals 11 residues. Here the CDR3 DNA reads TGTGCCTGGGCCCAACTCAATGAGCAGTTCTTC. It encodes CAWAQLNEQFF.

The chain recombines TRBV11-3 with TRBJ2-1, with TRBD2 matching 9 bases. The CDR3 runs 17 residues. The trim removed 1 base at V and 8 bases at J, leaving 12 bases unmatched. Germline V lookup: CDR1 SGHNT, CDR2 YENEEA. CDR3 sequence: CASSLALAGRRTYEQFF. The CDR3 region has the DNA TGTGCCAGCAGCTTAGCGCTAGCGGGAAGACGCACCTATGAGCAGTTCTTC.

Written as DNA, the CDR3 is TGTGCCTGGAGTGTATCGGTGGGGGAAGGGGGCTGGGAAAAACTGTTTTTT. Translating it yields CAWSVSVGEGGWEKLFF. This sequence joins TRBV30 and TRBJ1-4; 7 nucleotides align to TRBD1. V lost 0 bases to trimming and J lost 8 bases; unmatched junction nucleotides: 15. Looked up from germline, CDR1 is GTSNPN and CDR2 is SVGIG (reference sequence). The CDR3 covers 17 residues.

The chain employs TRBV19 and TRBJ2-7, with TRBD2 identical over 8 bases. The germline gives CDR1 LNHDA, CDR2 SQIVND (reference sequence). The junction had 8 bases not matched to a gene; V was cut back by 5 bases and J by 2 bases. The CDR3 consists of 15 residues. The CDR3 protein is CASSAVAGKTYEQYF. CDR3 DNA: TGTGCCAGTAGTGCAGTAGCGGGAAAAACCTACGAGCAGTACTTC.

This clone was counted between two and nine times. The chain combines TRBV5-1 with TRBJ1-2, with D maybe TRBD1 (5 bases). The germline gives CDR1 SGHRS, CDR2 YFSETQ. Trimming left V 3 bases short and J 8 bases short, with 20 bases between. This CDR3 spans 15 amino acids. CDR3 nucleotides: TGCGCCAGCAGCTCGTCGGACCACCTCTGGGGCGGCTACACCTTC. This translates into CASSSSDHLWGGYTF.

The rearrangement uses TRBV19 and TRBJ2-3; a possible D gene is TRBD2 (6 bases). This CDR3 region has 15 residues. Germline loops: CDR1 LNHDA, CDR2 SQIVND (reference sequence). Between the trimmed V and J ends, which lost 9 bases and 6 bases, there was a span of 22 bases. CDR3 loop: CASAGGLRLTDTQYF. CDR3 nucleotide sequence: TGTGCCAGCGCCGGTGGACTACGGCTCACGGATACGCAGTATTTT.

The chain recombines TRBV11-3 with TRBJ2-4, with 11 positions matching TRBD1. In germline, CDR1 is SGHNT, CDR2 YENEEA. The CDR3 spans 14 residues. V lost 4 bases and J lost 11; bases outside the gene matches: 7. The CDR3 DNA is TGTGCCAGCAGCTCCGGGGGACAGGGGGACGTTCAGTACTTC. Protein product: CASSSGGQGDVQYF.

CDR3 DNA sequence: TGTGCCAGCGGGGGTGTAGGGACCTACGAGCAGTACTTC. The encoded protein is CASGGVGTYEQYF. The chain joins TRBV27 to TRBJ2-7; D tentatively reads TRBD1 or TRBD2 (5 bases each). The CDR3 covers 13 residues. The germline V gene has CDR1 MNHEY and CDR2 SMNVEV (reference sequence). V lost 8 bases to trimming and J lost 2 bases, with 13 bases between them.

This clone has more than one count but fewer than ten. J is TRBJ2-5 and V is TRBV6-1; D gene unclear. Germline V gene sequence: CDR1 MNHNS, CDR2 SASEGT. V lost 7 bases and J lost 5, with 8 bases in between. CDR3 size: 11 residues. The CDR3 DNA reads as TGTGCCAGCACCCCCAAGGAGACCCAGTACTTC. It translates to CASTPKETQYF.

This clone was counted a single time. The V gene is TRBV6-5, the J gene TRBJ1-1; tentatively, D is TRBD1 (6 bases). Between the trimmed V and J ends, which lost 10 bases and 5 bases, there was a span of 8 bases. This CDR3 is built from 10 residues. Per the germline V gene, CDR1 is MNHEY and CDR2 is SVGAGI. The CDR3 region has the DNA TGTGCCACCAGGGGTACTGAAGCTTTCTTT. Translation gives CATRGTEAFF.

This chain uses TRBV19 with TRBJ1-1; D is ambiguous. The CDR3 length is 14 residues. The V gene's germline CDR1 is LNHDA and CDR2 SQIVND (reference sequence). The V and J ends lost 3 bases and 3 bases respectively, with 11 bases between them. The CDR3 sequence: CASSMFGVDTEAFF. The CDR3 coding sequence is TGTGCCAGTAGTATGTTCGGGGTTGACACTGAAGCTTTCTTT.

The chain has TRBV28 and TRBJ2-7, with a possible D match to TRBD1 (6 bases). Germline V gene data show CDR1 as MDHEN and CDR2 as SYDVKM. Trimming pared 10 bases from V and 5 bases from J, leaving 12 bases between. The CDR3 loop spans 11 amino acids. This CDR3 is CATTGYDEQYF. For the CDR3, the DNA is TGTGCCACCACAGGGTACGACGAGCAGTACTTC.

This chain links TRBV7-8 with TRBJ2-7, with 8 bases identical to TRBD1. The CDR3 extends over 16 amino acids. Germline CDR1 SGHVS, CDR2 FQNEAQ. J gave up 5 bases and V 5 bases, and 14 bases lay outside the gene matches. The DNA for the CDR3 is TGTGCCAGCAGCCGAACCTGGACAGGGTCGAGAGACGAGCAGTACTTC. This sequence encodes CASSRTWTGSRDEQYF.

The chain couples TRBV18 to TRBJ1-2; unclear D gene. The germline V gene encodes CDR1 KGHSH and CDR2 LQKENI. This CDR3 has 14 amino acids. V was trimmed by 6 bases and J by 3 bases, leaving 14 bases between them. The CDR3 region is CASSPGEGHYGYTF. Written as DNA, the CDR3 is TGTGCCAGCTCGCCAGGAGAGGGCCACTATGGCTACACCTTC.

Of note for this clone: Within the sample, other DNA sequences also encode this same CDR3. The chain carries TRBV29-1 and TRBJ2-7, with 7 bases fitting TRBD1. The germline V gene has CDR1 SQVTM and CDR2 ANQGSEA. Unmatched junction bases numbered 2, after V lost 0 bases and J lost 0 bases. This CDR3 contains 14 residues. The CDR3, as DNA: TGCAGCGTTGAAGAGGCAGGGGGCTCCTACGAGCAGTACTTC. This gives the protein CSVEEAGGSYEQYF.

The J gene is TRBJ1-3, the V gene TRBV7-2, with D perhaps TRBD1 (6 bases). V lost 1 base, J lost 4 bases, and 11 bases lay in between. Germline CDR1 reads SGHTA; CDR2 reads FQGNSA. This CDR3 has 15 amino acids. Written as DNA, the CDR3 is TGTGCCAGCAGCTTAGATGCTCAGGGGGGAAACACCATATATTTT. Protein: CASSLDAQGGNTIYF.

The chain joins TRBV5-4 to TRBJ2-7; possibly TRBD2 for D (6 bases). Per germline, CDR1 SGHNT and CDR2 YYREEE (reference sequence). The V and J ends lost 4 bases and 2 bases respectively, with 13 bases between them. This CDR3 contains 14 residues. This CDR3 reads CASSQGGGTYEQYF. The CDR3, as DNA: TGTGCCAGCAGCCAGGGTGGAGGGACCTACGAGCAGTACTTC.

This rearrangement joins TRBV5-1 to TRBJ2-1; 10 bases match TRBD2. V lost 2 bases, J lost 6 bases, and 5 bases stayed unmatched. The CDR3 runs to 15 residues. From germline, CDR1 is SGHRS and CDR2 YFSETQ. CDR3 DNA: TGCGCCAGCAGCTTTGCTAGCGGGGGCTCCAATGAGCAGTTCTTC. It encodes CASSFASGGSNEQFF.

This sequence joins TRBV5-1 and TRBJ2-7, with 8 positions matching TRBD2. Trimming at V came to 2 bases and at J to 4 bases, leaving 8 bases not matched to a gene. Germline CDR1 reads SGHRS; CDR2 reads YFSETQ. This CDR3 is 15 amino acids long. The CDR3: CASSLNGGAGYEQYF. DNA of the CDR3: TGCGCCAGCAGCTTAAACGGGGGGGCCGGGTACGAGCAGTACTTC.

The CDR3 coding sequence is TGTGCCAGCAGCTTAGGCGGGGGATACAATGAGCAGTTCTTC. Its translation: CASSLGGGYNEQFF. The chain couples TRBV7-9 to TRBJ2-1; 7 bases are shared with TRBD2. This CDR3 is built from 14 residues. Trimming removed 1 base from V and 4 bases from J; junction bases left unmatched: 1. Germline V gene data show CDR1 as SEHNR and CDR2 as FQNEAQ (reference sequence).

The V and J genes are TRBV4-3 and TRBJ2-3; TRBD2 agrees at 7 bases. The V segment lost 4 bases and the J segment 0 bases; nucleotides outside the gene matches: 7. The germline V gene encodes CDR1 LGHNA and CDR2 YSLEER. This CDR3 is 16 amino acids long. The CDR3 coding sequence is TGCGCCAGCAGCCCCGGGAGCGGGGCCAGCACAGATACGCAGTATTTT. Translated, it gives CASSPGSGASTDTQYF.

The chain recombines TRBV18 with TRBJ1-3; 8 bases map to TRBD1. This CDR3 region has 17 residues. The junction had 5 bases not matched to a gene; V was cut back by 1 base and J by 0 bases. Germline CDR1 and CDR2: KGHSH and LQKENI. CDR3 sequence reads: CASSPQRGQASGNTIYF. In nucleotides, the CDR3 is TGTGCCAGCTCACCACAGAGGGGACAGGCCTCTGGAAACACCATATATTTT.

The chain carries TRBV6-1 and TRBJ1-2; D is uncertain. The CDR3 loop spans 12 amino acids. V lost 7 bases, J lost 6 bases, and 12 bases lay in between. CDR1 is MNHNS, CDR2 SASEGT, per germline. As DNA, the CDR3 is TGTGCCAGCACCAGGACCGACCATGGCTACACCTTC. The encoded protein is CASTRTDHGYTF.

This chain links TRBV5-1 with TRBJ1-2; the D is unclear. Germline V CDR1 and CDR2: SGHRS, YFSETQ. V gave up 4 bases and J gave up 5 bases, with 15 bases separating them. CDR3 length: 14 residues. CDR3 sequence (DNA): TGCGCCAGCAGCCCCGTCGGGCTCCTGTATGGCTACACCTTC. Encoded protein: CASSPVGLLYGYTF.

The DNA of the CDR3 is TGTGCCAGCAGCTTAAGCGGGAGAACACAAGAGACCCAGTACTTC. Amino acid sequence: CASSLSGRTQETQYF. The chain has TRBV7-2 and TRBJ2-5; 8 bases are a match to TRBD2. CDR1 is SGHTA, CDR2 FQGNSA, per germline. With V trimmed by 2 bases and J by 2 bases, 4 bases remained unmatched. This CDR3 comprises 15 residues.

The chain combines TRBV19 with TRBJ2-7; the D is unclear. The CDR3 totals 15 residues. The germline CDR1 and CDR2 sequences are LNHDA and SQIVND (reference sequence). V dropped 5 bases and J dropped 2 bases, with 16 bases sitting between them. The CDR3: CASSPLPRGTYEQYF. The CDR3 nucleotides read TGTGCCAGTAGTCCACTCCCTCGCGGAACCTACGAGCAGTACTTC. The full variable domain, in which reference TRBV19 and TRBJ2-7 provide the parts outside the CDR3, is DGGITQSPKYLFRKEGQNVTLSCEQNLNHDAMYWYRQDPGQGLRLIYYSQIVNDFQKGDIAEGYSVSREKKESFPLTVTSAQKNPTAFYLCASSPLPRGTYEQYFGPGTRLTVT.

The CDR3 reads CASSSGLIDEQYF. The CDR3 region has the DNA TGTGCCAGCAGCTCGGGTCTGATAGACGAGCAGTACTTC. J is TRBJ2-7 and V is TRBV7-9; no reliable D call. Trimming removed 4 bases at V and 5 bases at J, with 12 bases between. This CDR3 is built from 13 residues. CDR1 SEHNR and CDR2 FQNEAQ come from the germline V gene (reference sequence).

The chain recombines TRBV6-5 with TRBJ2-3; 7 bases fit TRBD2. With V trimmed by 0 bases and J by 3 bases, 0 bases remained unmatched. Germline CDR1 is MNHEY and CDR2 is SVGAGI. CDR3 length equals 14 residues. CDR3 DNA: TGTGCCAGCAGTTACTCCGGGGGGACAGATACGCAGTATTTT. Translating it yields CASSYSGGTDTQYF.

This chain links TRBV7-2 with TRBJ1-6, with D perhaps TRBD1 (5 bases). The CDR3 has 13 residues. Germline-derived CDR1 and CDR2 are SGHTA and FQGNSA. V lost 5 bases and J 6 bases, leaving 8 bases between the germline ends. This CDR3 is CASSRTLNSPLHF. As DNA, the CDR3 is TGTGCCAGCAGCCGGACACTTAATTCACCCCTCCACTTT.

The genes are TRBV11-3 and TRBJ2-1; 16 bases align to TRBD2. Trimming at V came to 5 bases and at J to 6 bases, leaving 4 bases not matched to a gene. This CDR3 contains 16 residues. Germline CDR1 and CDR2: SGHNT and YENEEA. The CDR3 DNA reads TGTGCCAGCAGCACGGGACTAGCGGGAGGGTCCAATGAGCAGTTCTTC. It is translated as CASSTGLAGGSNEQFF. Together with reference TRBV11-3 and TRBJ2-1, the CDR3 gives the full variable domain: EAGVVQSPRYKIIEKKQPVAFWCNPISGHNTLYWYLQNLGQGPELLIRYENEEAVDDSQLPKDRFSAERLKGVDSTLKIQPAELGDSAVYLCASSTGLAGGSNEQFFGPGTRLTVL.

The V call is TRBV5-6, the J call TRBJ2-3, with 13 bases identical to TRBD2. CDR1 and CDR2 from the germline V gene are SGHDT and YYEEEE. The CDR3 contains 16 residues. Unmatched junction bases numbered 3, after V lost 3 bases and J lost 2 bases. CDR3 sequence (DNA): TGTGCCAGCAGCTGGACTAGCGGGAGATCCACAGATACGCAGTATTTT. Translation: CASSWTSGRSTDTQYF.